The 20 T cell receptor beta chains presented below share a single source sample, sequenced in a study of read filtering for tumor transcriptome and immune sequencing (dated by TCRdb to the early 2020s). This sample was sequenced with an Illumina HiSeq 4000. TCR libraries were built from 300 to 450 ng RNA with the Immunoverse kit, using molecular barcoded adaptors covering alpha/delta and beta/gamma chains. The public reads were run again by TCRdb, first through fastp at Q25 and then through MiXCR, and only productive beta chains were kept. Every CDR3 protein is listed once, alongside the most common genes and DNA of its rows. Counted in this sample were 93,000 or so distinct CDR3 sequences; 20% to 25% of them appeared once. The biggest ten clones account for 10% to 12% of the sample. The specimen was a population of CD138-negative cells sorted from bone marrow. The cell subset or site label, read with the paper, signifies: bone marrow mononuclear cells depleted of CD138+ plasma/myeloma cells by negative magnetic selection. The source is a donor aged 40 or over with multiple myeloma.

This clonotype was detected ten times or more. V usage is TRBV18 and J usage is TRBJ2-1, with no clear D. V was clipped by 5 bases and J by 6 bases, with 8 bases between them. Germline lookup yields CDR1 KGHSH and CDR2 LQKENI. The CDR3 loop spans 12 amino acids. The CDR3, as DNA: TGTGCCAGCTCAGTCATCAGCAATGAGCAGTTCTTC. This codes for CASSVISNEQFF.

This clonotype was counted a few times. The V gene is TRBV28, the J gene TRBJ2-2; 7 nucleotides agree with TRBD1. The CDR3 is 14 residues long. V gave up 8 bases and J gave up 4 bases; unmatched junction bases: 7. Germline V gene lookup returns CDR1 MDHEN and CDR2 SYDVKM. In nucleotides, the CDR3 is TGTGCCAGCCGGCGACAGGGCCGCACCGGGGAGCTGTTTTTT. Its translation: CASRRQGRTGELFF.

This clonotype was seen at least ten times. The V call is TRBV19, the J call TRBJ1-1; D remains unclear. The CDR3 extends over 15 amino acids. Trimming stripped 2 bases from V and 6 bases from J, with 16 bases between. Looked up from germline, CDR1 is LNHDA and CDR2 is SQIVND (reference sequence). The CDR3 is CASSIFSRTVPEAFF. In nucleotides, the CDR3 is TGTGCCAGTAGTATATTTAGCAGGACGGTACCTGAAGCTTTCTTT. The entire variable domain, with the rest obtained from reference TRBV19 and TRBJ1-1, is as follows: DGGITQSPKYLFRKEGQNVTLSCEQNLNHDAMYWYRQDPGQGLRLIYYSQIVNDFQKGDIAEGYSVSREKKESFPLTVTSAQKNPTAFYLCASSIFSRTVPEAFFGQGTRLTVV.

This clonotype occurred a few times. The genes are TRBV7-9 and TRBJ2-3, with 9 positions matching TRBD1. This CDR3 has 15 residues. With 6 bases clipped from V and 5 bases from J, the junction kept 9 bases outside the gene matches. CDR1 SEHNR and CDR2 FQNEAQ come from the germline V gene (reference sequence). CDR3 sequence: CASSFTGGLRDTQYF. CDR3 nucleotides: TGTGCCAGCAGTTTCACAGGGGGCCTTAGAGATACGCAGTATTTT.

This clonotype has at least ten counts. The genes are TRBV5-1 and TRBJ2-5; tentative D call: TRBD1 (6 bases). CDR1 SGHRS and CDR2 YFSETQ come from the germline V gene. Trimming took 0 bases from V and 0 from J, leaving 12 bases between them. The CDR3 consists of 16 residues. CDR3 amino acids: CASSLGGQWYQETQYF. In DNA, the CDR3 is TGCGCCAGCAGCTTGGGGGGGCAGTGGTACCAAGAGACCCAGTACTTC.

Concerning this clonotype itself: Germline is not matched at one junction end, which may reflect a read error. The CDR3 DNA is TGTGCCAGCAGGACCCCTTCCGGCAATTCACCCCTCCTCTTT. Translated, it gives CASRTPSGNSPLLF. The chain employs TRBV28 and TRBJ1-6, with D hard to call. Looked up from germline, CDR1 is MDHEN and CDR2 is SYDVKM. The CDR3 is 14 residues long. The entire variable domain, with the rest obtained from reference TRBV28 and TRBJ1-6, is as follows: DVKVTQSSRYLVKRTGEKVFLECVQDMDHENMFWYRQDPGLGLRLIYFSYDVKMKEKGDIPEGYSVSREKKERFSLILESASTNQTSMYLCASRTPSGNSPLLFGNGTRLTVT.

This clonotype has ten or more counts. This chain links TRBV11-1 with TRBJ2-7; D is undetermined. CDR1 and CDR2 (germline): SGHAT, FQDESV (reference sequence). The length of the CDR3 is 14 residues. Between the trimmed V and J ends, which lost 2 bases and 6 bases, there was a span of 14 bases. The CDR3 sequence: CASSLSRFLGEQYF. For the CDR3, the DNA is TGTGCCAGCAGCTTATCTAGGTTCCTGGGCGAGCAGTACTTC.

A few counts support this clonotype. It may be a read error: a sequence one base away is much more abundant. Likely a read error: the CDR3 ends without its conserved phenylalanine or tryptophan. DNA of the CDR3: TGCGCCAGCAGCTCGGGACAGGTTGGCTCTGGGGCCAACGTCCTGACTCTC. Its protein is CASSSGQVGSGANVLTL. The chain links TRBV4-1 to TRBJ2-6; 8 bases are shared with TRBD1. The length of the CDR3 is 17 residues. The J segment lost 0 bases and the V segment lost 5 bases, leaving 6 bases of the junction unmatched. Germline V gene sequence: CDR1 MGHRA, CDR2 YSYEKL.

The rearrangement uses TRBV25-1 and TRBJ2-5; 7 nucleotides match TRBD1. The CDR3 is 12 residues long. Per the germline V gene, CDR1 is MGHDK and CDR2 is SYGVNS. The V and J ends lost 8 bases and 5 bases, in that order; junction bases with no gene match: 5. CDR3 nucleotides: TGTGCCAGCTCCAAGGGGGCGGAGACCCAGTACTTC. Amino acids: CASSKGAETQYF.

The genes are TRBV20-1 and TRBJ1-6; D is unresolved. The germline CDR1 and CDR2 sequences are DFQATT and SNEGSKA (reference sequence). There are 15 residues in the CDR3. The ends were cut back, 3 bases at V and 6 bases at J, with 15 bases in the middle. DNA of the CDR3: TGCAGTGCTAGGGCGATAGACACATTTAATTCACCCCTCCACTTT. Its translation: CSARAIDTFNSPLHF.

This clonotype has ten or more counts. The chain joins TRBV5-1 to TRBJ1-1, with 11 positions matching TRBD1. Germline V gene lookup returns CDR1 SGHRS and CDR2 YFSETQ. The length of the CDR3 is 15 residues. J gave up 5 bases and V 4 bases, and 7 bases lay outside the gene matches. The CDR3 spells CASSLGQGATTEAFF. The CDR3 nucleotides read TGCGCCAGCAGCCTAGGACAGGGGGCAACGACTGAAGCTTTCTTT.

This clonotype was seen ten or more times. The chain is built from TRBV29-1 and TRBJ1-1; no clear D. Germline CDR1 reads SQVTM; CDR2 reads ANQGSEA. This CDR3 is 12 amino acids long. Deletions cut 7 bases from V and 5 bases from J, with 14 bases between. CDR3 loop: CSAGTRGTEAFF. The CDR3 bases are TGCAGCGCTGGCACGCGCGGGACTGAAGCTTTCTTT.

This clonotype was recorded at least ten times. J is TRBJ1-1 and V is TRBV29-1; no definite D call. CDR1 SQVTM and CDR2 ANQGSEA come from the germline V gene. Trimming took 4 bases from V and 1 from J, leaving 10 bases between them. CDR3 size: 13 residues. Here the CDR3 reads CSVGATQNTEAFF. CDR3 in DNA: TGCAGCGTTGGGGCGACACAGAACACTGAAGCTTTCTTT.

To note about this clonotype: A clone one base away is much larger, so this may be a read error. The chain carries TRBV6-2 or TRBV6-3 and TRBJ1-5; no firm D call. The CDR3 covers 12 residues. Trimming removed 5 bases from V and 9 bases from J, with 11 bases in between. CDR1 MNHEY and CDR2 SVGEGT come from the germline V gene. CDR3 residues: CASSTAYLPQHF. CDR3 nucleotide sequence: TGTGCCAGCAGTACAGCTTATCTGCCCCAGCATTTT.

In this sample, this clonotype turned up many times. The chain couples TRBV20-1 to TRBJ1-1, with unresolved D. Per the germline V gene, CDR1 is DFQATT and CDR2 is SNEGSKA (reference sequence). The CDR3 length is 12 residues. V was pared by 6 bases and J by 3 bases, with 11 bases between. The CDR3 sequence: CSARRGYTEAFF. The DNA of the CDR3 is TGCAGTGCCCGTCGAGGGTACACTGAAGCTTTCTTT.

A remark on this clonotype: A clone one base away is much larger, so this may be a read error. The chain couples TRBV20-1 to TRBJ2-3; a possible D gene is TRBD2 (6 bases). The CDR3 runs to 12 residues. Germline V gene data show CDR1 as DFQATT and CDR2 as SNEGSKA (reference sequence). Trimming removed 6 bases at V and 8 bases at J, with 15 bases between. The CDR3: CSAYGVEGTQYF. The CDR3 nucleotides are TGCAGTGCCTACGGGGTGGAGGGTACGCAGTATTTT.

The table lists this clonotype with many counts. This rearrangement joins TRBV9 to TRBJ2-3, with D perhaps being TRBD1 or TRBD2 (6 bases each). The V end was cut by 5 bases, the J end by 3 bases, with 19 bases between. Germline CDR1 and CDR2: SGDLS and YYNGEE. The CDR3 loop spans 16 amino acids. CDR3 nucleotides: TGTGCCAGCAGTCACCCTGGGGGCGCGGGGACAGATACGCAGTATTTT. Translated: CASSHPGGAGTDTQYF.

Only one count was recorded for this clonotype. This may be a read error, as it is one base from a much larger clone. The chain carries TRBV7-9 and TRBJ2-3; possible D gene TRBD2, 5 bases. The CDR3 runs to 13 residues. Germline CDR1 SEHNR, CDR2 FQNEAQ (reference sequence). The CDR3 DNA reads TGTGCCAGCAGCTTTGGGAGCTCAGATACGCGGTATTTT. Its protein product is CASSFGSSDTRYF. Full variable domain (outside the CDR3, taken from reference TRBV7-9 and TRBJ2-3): DTGVSQNPRHKITKRGQNVTFRCDPISEHNRLYWYRQTLGQGPEFLTYFQNEAQLEKSRLLSDRFSAERPKGSFSTLEIQRTEQGDSAMYLCASSFGSSDTRYFGPGTRLTVL.

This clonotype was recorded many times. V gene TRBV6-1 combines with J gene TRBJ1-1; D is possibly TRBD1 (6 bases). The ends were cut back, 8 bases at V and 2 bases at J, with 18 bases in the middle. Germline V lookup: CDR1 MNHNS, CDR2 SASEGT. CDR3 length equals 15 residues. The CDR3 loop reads CASVRDQGFNTEAFF. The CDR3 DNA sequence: TGTGCCAGCGTAAGAGATCAGGGGTTTAACACTGAAGCTTTCTTT.

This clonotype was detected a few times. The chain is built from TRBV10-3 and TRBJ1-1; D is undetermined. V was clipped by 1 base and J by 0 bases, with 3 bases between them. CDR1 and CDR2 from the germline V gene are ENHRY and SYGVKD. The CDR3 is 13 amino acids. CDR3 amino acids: CAISELMNTEAFF. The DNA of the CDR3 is TGTGCCATCAGTGAGTTAATGAACACTGAAGCTTTCTTT.